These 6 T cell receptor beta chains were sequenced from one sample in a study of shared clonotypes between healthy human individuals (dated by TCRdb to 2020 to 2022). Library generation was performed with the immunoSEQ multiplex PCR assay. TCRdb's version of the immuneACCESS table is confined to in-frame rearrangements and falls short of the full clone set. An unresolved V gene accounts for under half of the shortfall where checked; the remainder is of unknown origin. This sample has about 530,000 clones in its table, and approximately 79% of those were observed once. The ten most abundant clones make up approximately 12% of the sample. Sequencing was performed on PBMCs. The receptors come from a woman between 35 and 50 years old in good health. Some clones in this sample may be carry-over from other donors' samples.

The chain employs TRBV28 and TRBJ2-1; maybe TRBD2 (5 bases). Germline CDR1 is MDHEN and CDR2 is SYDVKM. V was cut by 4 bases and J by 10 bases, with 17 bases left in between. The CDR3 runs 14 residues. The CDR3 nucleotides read TGTGCCAGCAGTTCCCCCGGGGTAGCTGGGGAGCAGTTCTTC. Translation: CASSSPGVAGEQFF.

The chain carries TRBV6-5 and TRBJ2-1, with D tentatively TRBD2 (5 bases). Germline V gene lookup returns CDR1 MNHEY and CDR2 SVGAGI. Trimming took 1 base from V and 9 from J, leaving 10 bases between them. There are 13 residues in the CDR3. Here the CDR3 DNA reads TGTGCCAGCAGTTACTGGCTAGCCGGTGAGCAGTTCTTC. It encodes CASSYWLAGEQFF.

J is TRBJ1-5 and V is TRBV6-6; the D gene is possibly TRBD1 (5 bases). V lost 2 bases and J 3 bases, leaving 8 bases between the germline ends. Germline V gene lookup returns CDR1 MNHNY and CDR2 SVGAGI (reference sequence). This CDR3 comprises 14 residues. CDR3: CASSYDRSNQPQHF. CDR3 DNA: TGTGCCAGCAGTTACGACAGATCCAATCAGCCCCAGCATTTT.

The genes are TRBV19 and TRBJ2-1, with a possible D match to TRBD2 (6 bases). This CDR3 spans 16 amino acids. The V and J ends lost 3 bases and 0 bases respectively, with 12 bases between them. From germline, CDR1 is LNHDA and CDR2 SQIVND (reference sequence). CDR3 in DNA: TGTGCCAGTAGTATCCGATCGGGAGACTCCTACAATGAGCAGTTCTTC. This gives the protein CASSIRSGDSYNEQFF.

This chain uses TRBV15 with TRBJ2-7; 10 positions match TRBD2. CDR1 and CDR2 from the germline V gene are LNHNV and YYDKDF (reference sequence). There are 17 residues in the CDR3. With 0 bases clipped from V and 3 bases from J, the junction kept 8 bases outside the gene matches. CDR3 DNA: TGTGCCACCAGCAGAGATTATGGCGCTAGCGGGGGCTACGAGCAGTACTTC. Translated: CATSRDYGASGGYEQYF.

CDR3 sequence: CAISESGEQYF. The CDR3 bases are TGTGCCATCAGTGAGTCGGGCGAGCAGTACTTC. The chain has TRBV10-3 and TRBJ2-7; D remains ambiguous. Per the germline V gene, CDR1 is ENHRY and CDR2 is SYGVKD. The CDR3 extends over 11 amino acids. V lost 0 bases and J lost 6, with 3 bases in between.